The source of this T cell receptor (beta chain) is a study of blood T cell repertoires in COVID-19. Study background: In each case, the material was cDNA or gDNA derived from T cells, B-cell-depleted T cells, or PBMCs.

TCRdb's table, derived via immunoSEQ multiplex PCR, lists solely in-frame clones and lacks some. The table shows around 76,000 clones, with approximately 80% occurring only once. The length of the CDR3 is 11 residues. The TCR sequence derives from a man aged 50-59 years with COVID-19, enrolled during active disease. V usage is TRBV12-3 or TRBV12-4 and J usage is TRBJ1-3, with a tentative D call TRBD1 (5 bases). Sequencing used peripheral blood. The CDR3 DNA sequence: TGTGTAACAGGTTCTGGAAACACCATATATTTT. Its protein product is CVTGSGNTIYF.